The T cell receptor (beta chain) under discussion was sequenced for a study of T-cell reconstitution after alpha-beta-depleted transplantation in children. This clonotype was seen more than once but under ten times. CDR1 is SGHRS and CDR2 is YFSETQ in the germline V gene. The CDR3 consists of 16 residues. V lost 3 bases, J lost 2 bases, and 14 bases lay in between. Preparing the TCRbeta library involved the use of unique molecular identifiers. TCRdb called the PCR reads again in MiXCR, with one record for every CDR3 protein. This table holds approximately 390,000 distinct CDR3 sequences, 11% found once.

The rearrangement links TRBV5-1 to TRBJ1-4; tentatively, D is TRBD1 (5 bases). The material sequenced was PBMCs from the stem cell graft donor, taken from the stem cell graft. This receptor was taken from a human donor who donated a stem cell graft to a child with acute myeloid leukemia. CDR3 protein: CASSSSLGPTNEKLFF. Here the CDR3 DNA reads TGCGCCAGCAGCTCGAGTCTGGGGCCCACTAATGAAAAACTGTTTTTT.